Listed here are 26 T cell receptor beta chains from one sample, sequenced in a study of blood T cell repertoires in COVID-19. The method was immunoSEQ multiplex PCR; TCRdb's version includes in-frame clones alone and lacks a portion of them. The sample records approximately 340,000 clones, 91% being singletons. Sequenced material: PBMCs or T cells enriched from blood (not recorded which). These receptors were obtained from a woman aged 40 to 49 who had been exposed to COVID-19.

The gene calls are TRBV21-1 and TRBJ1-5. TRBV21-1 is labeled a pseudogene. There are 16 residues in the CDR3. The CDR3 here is CASLLWSRGGNQPQHF. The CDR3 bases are TGTGCCAGCTTATTATGGTCCAGGGGAGGGAATCAGCCCCAGCATTTT.

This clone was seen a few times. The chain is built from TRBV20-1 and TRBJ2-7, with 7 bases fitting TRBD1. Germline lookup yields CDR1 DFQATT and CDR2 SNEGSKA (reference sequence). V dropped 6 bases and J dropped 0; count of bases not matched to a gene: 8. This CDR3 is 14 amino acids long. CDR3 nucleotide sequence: TGCAGTGCCAGTAAGGGGGACAGCTCCTACGAGCAGTACTTC. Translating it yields CSASKGDSSYEQYF.

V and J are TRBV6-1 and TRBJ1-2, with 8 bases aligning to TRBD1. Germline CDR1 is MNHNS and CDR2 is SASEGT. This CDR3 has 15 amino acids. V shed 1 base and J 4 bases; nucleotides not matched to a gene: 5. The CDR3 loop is CASSEGTGSFYGYTF. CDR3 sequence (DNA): TGTGCCAGCAGTGAAGGGACAGGGAGCTTCTATGGCTACACCTTC.

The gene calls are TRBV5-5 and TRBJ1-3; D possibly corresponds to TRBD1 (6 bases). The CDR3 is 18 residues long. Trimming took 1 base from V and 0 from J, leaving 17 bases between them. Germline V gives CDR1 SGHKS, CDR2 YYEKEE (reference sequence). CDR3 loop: CASSLPYPQGPSGNTIYF. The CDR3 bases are TGTGCCAGCAGCTTGCCATACCCACAGGGCCCCTCTGGAAACACCATATATTTT.

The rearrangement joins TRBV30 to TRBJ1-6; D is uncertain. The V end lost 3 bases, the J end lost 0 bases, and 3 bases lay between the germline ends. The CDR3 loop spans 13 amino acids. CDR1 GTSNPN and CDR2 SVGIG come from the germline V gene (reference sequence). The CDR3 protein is CAWRSSYNSPLHF. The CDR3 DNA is TGTGCCTGGAGGAGCTCCTATAATTCACCCCTCCACTTT.

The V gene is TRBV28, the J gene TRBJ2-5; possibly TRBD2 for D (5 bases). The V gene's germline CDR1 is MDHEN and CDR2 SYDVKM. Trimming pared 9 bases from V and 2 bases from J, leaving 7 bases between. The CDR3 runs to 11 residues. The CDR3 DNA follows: TGTGCCAGTACTAGGCAAGAGACCCAGTACTTC. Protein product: CASTRQETQYF.

The CDR3 spells CSTRQATNTEAFF. The CDR3 DNA is TGCAGCACAAGACAGGCTACGAACACTGAAGCTTTCTTT. The V call is TRBV29-1, the J call TRBJ1-1; tentatively, D is TRBD1 (6 bases). The CDR3 is 13 residues long. Germline V gene lookup returns CDR1 SQVTM and CDR2 ANQGSEA. Trimming cost V 8 bases and J 1 base, with 14 bases left between them.

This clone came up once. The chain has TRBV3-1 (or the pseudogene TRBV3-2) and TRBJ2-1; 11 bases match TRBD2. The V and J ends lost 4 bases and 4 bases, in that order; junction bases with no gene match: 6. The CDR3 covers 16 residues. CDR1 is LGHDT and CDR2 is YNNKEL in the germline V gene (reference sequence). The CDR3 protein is CASSPLSGGGYNEQFF. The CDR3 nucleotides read TGTGCCAGCAGCCCACTTAGCGGGGGGGGATACAATGAGCAGTTCTTC.

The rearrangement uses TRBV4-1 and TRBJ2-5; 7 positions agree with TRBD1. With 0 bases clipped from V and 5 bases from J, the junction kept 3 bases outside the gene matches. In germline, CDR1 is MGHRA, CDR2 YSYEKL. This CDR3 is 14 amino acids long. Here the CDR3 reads CASSQDDRAETQYF. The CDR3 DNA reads TGCGCCAGCAGCCAAGACGACAGGGCGGAGACCCAGTACTTC.

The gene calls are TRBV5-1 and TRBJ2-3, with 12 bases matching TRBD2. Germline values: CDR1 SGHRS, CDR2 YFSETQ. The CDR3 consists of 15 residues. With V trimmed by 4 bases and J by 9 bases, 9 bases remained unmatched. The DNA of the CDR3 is TGCGCCAGCAGCACCCGACTAGCGGGAGAGGGGACGCAGTATTTT. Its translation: CASSTRLAGEGTQYF.

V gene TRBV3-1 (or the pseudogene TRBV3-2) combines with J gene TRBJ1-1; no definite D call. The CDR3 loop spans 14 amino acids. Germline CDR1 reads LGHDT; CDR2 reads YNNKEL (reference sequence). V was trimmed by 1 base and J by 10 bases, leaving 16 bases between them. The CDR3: CASSQAIEGSGAFF. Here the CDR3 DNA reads TGTGCCAGCAGCCAAGCGATTGAGGGATCCGGAGCTTTCTTT.

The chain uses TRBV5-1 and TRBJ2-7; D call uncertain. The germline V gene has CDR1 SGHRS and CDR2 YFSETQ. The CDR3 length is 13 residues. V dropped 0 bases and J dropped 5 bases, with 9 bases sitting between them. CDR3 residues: CASSLEQRHEQYF. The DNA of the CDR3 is TGCGCCAGCAGCTTGGAGCAGAGGCACGAGCAGTACTTC.

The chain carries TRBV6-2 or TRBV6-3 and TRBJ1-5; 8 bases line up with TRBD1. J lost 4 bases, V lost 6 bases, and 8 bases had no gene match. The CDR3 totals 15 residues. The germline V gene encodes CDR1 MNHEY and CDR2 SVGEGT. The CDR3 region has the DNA TGTGCCAGCAGCCCTAACGGACAGGGTAATCAGCCCCAGCATTTT. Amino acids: CASSPNGQGNQPQHF.

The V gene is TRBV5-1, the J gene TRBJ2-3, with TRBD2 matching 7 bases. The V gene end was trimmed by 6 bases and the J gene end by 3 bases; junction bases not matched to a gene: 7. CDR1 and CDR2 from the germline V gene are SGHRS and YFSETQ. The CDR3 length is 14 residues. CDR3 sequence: CASTWRGKTDTQYF. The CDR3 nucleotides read TGCGCCAGCACTTGGCGGGGGAAGACAGATACGCAGTATTTT. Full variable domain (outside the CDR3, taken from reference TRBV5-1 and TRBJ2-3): KAGVTQTPRYLIKTRGQQVTLSCSPISGHRSVSWYQQTPGQGLQFLFEYFSETQRNKGNFPGRFSGRQFSNSRSEMNVSTLELGDSALYLCASTWRGKTDTQYFGPGTRLTVL.

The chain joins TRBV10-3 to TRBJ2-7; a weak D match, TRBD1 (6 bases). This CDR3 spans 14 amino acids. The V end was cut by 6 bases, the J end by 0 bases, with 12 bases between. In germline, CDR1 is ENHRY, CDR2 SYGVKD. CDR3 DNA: TGTGCCATCAGCAGGACAGCTGACTCCTACGAGCAGTACTTC. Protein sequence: CAISRTADSYEQYF.

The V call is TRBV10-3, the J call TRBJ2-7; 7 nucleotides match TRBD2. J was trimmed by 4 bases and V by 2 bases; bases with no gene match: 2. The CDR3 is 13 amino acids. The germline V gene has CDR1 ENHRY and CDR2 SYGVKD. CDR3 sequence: CAISEASGYEQYF. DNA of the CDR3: TGTGCCATCAGTGAGGCTAGCGGATACGAGCAGTACTTC.

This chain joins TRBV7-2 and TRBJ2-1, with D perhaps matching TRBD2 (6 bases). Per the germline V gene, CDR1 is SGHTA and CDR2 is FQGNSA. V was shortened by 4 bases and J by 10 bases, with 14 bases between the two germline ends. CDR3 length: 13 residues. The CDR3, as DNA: TGTGCCAGCAGCTGGAATAGCGGAGGAGAGCAGTTCTTC. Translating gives CASSWNSGGEQFF. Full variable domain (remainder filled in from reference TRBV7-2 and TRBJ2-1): GAGVSQSPSNKVTEKGKDVELRCDPISGHTALYWYRQSLGQGLEFLIYFQGNSAPDKSGLPSDRFSAERTGGSVSTLTIQRTQQEDSAVYLCASSWNSGGEQFFGPGTRLTVL.

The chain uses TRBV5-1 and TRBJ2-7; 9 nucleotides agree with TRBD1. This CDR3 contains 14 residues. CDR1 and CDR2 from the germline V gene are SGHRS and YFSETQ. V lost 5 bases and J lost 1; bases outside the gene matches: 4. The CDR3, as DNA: TGCGCCAGCAGTTCCGGGACAGGGTCCTACGAGCAGTACTTC. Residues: CASSSGTGSYEQYF.

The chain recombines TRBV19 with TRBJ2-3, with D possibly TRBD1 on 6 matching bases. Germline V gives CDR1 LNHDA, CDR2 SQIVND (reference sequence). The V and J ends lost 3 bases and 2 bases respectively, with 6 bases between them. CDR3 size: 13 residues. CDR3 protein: CASSMGHTDTQYF. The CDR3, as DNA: TGTGCCAGTAGTATGGGACACACAGATACGCAGTATTTT.

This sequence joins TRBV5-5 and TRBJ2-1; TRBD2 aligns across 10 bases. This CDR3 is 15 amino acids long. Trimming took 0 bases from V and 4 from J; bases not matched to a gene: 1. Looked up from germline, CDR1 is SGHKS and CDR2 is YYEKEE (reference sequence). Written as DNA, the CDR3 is TGTGCCAGCAGCTTGGTAGCGGGGGGATACAATGAGCAGTTCTTC. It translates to CASSLVAGGYNEQFF.

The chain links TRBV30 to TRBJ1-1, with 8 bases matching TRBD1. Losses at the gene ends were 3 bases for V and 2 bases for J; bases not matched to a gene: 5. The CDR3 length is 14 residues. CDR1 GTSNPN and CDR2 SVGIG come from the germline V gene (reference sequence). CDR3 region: CAWRKQGENTEAFF. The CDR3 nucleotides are TGTGCCTGGAGGAAACAGGGGGAAAACACTGAAGCTTTCTTT.

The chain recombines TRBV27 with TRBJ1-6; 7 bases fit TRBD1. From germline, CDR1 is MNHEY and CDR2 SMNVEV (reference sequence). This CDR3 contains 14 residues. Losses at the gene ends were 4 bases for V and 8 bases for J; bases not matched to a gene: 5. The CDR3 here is CASSSQGDHSPLHF. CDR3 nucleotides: TGTGCCAGCAGTTCTCAGGGGGATCATTCACCCCTCCACTTT.

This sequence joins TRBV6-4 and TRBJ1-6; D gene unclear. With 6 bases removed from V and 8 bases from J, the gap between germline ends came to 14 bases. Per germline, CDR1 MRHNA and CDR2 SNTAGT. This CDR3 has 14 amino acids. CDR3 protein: CASSPRSRDSPLHF. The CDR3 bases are TGTGCCAGCAGCCCCCGGTCGAGGGATTCACCCCTCCACTTT.

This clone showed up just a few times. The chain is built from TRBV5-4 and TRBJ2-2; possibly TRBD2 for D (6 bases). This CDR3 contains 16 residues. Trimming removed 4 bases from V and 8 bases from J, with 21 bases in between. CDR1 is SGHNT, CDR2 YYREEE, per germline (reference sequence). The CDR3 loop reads CASSPRGGPPRGELFF. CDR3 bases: TGTGCCAGCAGCCCGAGGGGAGGCCCGCCGAGGGGGGAGCTGTTTTTT.

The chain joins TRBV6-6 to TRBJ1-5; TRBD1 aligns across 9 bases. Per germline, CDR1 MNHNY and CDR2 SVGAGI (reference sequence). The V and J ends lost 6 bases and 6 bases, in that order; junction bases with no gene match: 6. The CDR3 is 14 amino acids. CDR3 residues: CASRGQGRAQPQHF. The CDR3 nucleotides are TGTGCCAGCAGGGGACAGGGACGGGCTCAGCCCCAGCATTTT.

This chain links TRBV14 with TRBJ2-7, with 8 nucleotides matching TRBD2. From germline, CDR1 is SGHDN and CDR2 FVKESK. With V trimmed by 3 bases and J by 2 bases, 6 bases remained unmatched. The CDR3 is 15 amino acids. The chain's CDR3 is CASSQASGPTYEQYF. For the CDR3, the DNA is TGTGCCAGCAGCCAGGCTAGCGGGCCCACCTACGAGCAGTACTTC.